The 5 T cell receptor beta chains reported below all come from one sample, sequenced in a study of blood T cell repertoires in COVID-19. Produced via immunoSEQ multiplex PCR; TCRdb's table is partial and in-frame only. The profile shows about 190,000 clones, more than 65% of them singletons. Sequencing input: PBMCs or T cells enriched from blood (not recorded which). All receptors derive from a woman in her 50s with acute COVID-19.

The rearrangement uses TRBV10-1 and TRBJ1-1; the match to TRBD1 covers 7 bases. Germline CDR1 is WNHNN and CDR2 is SYGVQD (reference sequence). This CDR3 has 12 residues. V trimming: 8 bases; J trimming: 3 bases; junction bases outside the gene matches: 3. CDR3 bases: TGCGCCAGCGAAGGACAGGACACTGAAGCTTTCTTT. Protein product: CASEGQDTEAFF.

The chain joins TRBV27 to TRBJ2-2; 9 bases agree with TRBD1. This CDR3 is built from 14 residues. CDR1 is MNHEY, CDR2 SMNVEV, per germline (reference sequence). V dropped 6 bases and J dropped 6; count of bases not matched to a gene: 5. CDR3 protein: CASRQGTGPGELFF. The CDR3 coding sequence is TGTGCCAGCAGGCAGGGGACAGGGCCCGGGGAGCTGTTTTTT.

This clone was found a few times. The chain joins TRBV19 to TRBJ1-2, with D unclear. The CDR3 loop spans 19 amino acids. Trimming pared 2 bases from V and 2 bases from J, leaving 24 bases between. Germline V gene lookup returns CDR1 LNHDA and CDR2 SQIVND (reference sequence). CDR3 DNA: TGTGCCAGTAGTATAAGCCCCTGGGCAGCGAGGAGGGCCAACTATGGCTACACCTTC. It translates to CASSISPWAARRANYGYTF.

The J gene is TRBJ2-1, the V gene TRBV11-2; D is perhaps TRBD2 (6 bases). V was pared by 5 bases and J by 5 bases, with 16 bases between. CDR3 length equals 15 residues. CDR1 is SGHAT, CDR2 FQNNGV, per germline. The CDR3 DNA reads TGTGCCAGCAGCCCCGCCGGGACTTCCAACAATGAGCAGTTCTTC. Protein product: CASSPAGTSNNEQFF.

CDR3 sequence reads: CASSSWTGGPGNTIYF. The CDR3 coding sequence is TGTGCCAGCAGCTCCTGGACAGGAGGGCCTGGAAACACCATATATTTT. This sequence joins TRBV7-2 and TRBJ1-3; 7 bases align to TRBD1. V lost 4 bases, J lost 2 bases, and 8 bases stayed unmatched. The CDR3 is 16 amino acids. The V gene's germline CDR1 is SGHTA and CDR2 FQGNSA.